This T cell receptor (delta chain) emerged from a study of delta chains in infants with herpesvirus infections. General observations from the study: Only the first time point after infection showed the public clonotype.

TCR cDNA was made from PBMC RNA with gamma- and delta-chain-specific primers. TCRdb re-identified clones in the RT-PCR reads via CATT. The repertoire holds 150 to 200 delta-chain clones, 25% to 35% seen once, with nearly 99% in the top ten. This CDR3 contains 16 residues. J was trimmed by 9 bases and V by 5 bases; bases with no gene match: 18. The V gene's germline CDR1 is TSWWSYY and CDR2 QGS. This clone is classed as medium-sized. What it binds is not known. A far larger clone is only one base removed, so a read error is likely. The receptor was isolated from a human donor who was a Ugandan infant, either HIV-exposed or HIV-unexposed (not recorded which). The chain has TRDV1 and TRDJ1, with 7 nucleotides matching TRDD3. This sample comprised peripheral blood, obtained at time point 4 of longitudinal follow-up. CDR3 sequence reads: CALGSRGVWGSTELIF. CDR3 DNA sequence: TGTGCTCTTGGGTCCCGGGGGGTCTGGGGGTCGACCGAACTCATCTTT.